This passage covers 6 T cell receptor beta chains from one sample sequenced in a study of cytomegalovirus exposure and HLA in healthy donors. Use of 60 Vbeta and 13 Jbeta primers characterized the PCR. Method: immunoSEQ multiplex PCR; TCRdb's copy keeps in-frame clones and lacks some. The sample table sets out 65,000 to 85,000 clones. The sequencing sample was made of PBMCs. The receptors come from a female donor in good health and CMV-seropositive.

This sequence joins TRBV27 and TRBJ1-6; 10 bases agree with TRBD1. Trimming cost V 5 bases and J 10 bases; bases outside gene matches: 5. Germline CDR1 MNHEY, CDR2 SMNVEV (reference sequence). The length of the CDR3 is 14 residues. The CDR3: CASSAGQGNSPLHF. CDR3 nucleotide sequence: TGTGCCAGCAGTGCGGGACAGGGGAACTCACCCCTCCACTTT.

This chain joins TRBV6-6 and TRBJ1-5; D may be TRBD1 (5 bases). V lost 5 bases and J 7 bases, leaving 15 bases between the germline ends. This CDR3 region has 14 residues. The germline V gene encodes CDR1 MNHNY and CDR2 SVGAGI (reference sequence). CDR3 sequence: CASSRQGRVQPQHF. CDR3 DNA: TGTGCCAGCAGTCGTCAGGGTAGGGTACAGCCCCAGCATTTT.

V and J are TRBV30 and TRBJ1-1; TRBD1 is a possible D gene (5 bases). This CDR3 contains 15 residues. In germline, CDR1 is GTSNPN, CDR2 SVGIG (reference sequence). The germline V and J ends were trimmed by 2 bases and 2 bases, with 15 bases remaining between them. CDR3 protein: CAWSPRPGFNTEAFF. Here the CDR3 DNA reads TGTGCCTGGAGTCCACGCCCAGGGTTTAACACTGAAGCTTTCTTT. Combining the CDR3 with reference TRBV30 and TRBJ1-1 gives the whole variable domain SQTIHQWPATLVQPVGSPLSLECTVEGTSNPNLYWYRQAAGRGLQLLFYSVGIGQISSEVPQNLSASRPQDRQFILSSKKLLLSDSGFYLCAWSPRPGFNTEAFFGQGTRLTVV.

A word on this clone: In this CDR3 the conserved last residue, phenylalanine or tryptophan, is missing, so a read error is likely. This chain links TRBV30 with TRBJ1-2; 9 bases map to TRBD1. V shed 3 bases, J shed 8 bases, and the junction held 10 bases outside the gene matches. From germline, CDR1 is GTSNPN and CDR2 SVGIG (reference sequence). The CDR3 is 14 amino acids. The CDR3 coding sequence is TGTGCCTGGAGCCGGGACAGGGCATCGGAAGGCTACACCCTC. This sequence encodes CAWSRDRASEGYTL.

This chain joins TRBV7-9 and TRBJ1-2; D perhaps matches TRBD1 (5 bases). Trimming removed 2 bases at V and 6 bases at J, with 19 bases between. Germline lookup yields CDR1 SEHNR and CDR2 FQNEAQ (reference sequence). This CDR3 region has 16 residues. The CDR3 sequence: CASSLIGRGREDGYTF. CDR3 DNA: TGTGCCAGCAGCTTAATAGGGAGGGGCAGGGAGGATGGCTACACCTTC.

This chain joins TRBV5-1 and TRBJ1-1; no reliable D call. Per the germline V gene, CDR1 is SGHRS and CDR2 is YFSETQ. The CDR3 spans 13 residues. The V end was cut by 2 bases, the J end by 2 bases, with 7 bases between. CDR3 nucleotide sequence: TGCGCCAGCAGCTTTAACAGTAACACTGAAGCTTTCTTT. Translation: CASSFNSNTEAFF.